The 29 T cell receptor beta chains presented below share a single source sample, sequenced in a study of control samples from healthy donors and cancer patients. TCRdb's table, derived via immunoSEQ multiplex PCR, lists solely in-frame clones and lacks some. The sample lists about 82,000 clones, 87% occurring once. What was sequenced was blood. These receptors all come from a man aged 50-59 years in good health.

As for this clone: Other DNA sequences in this sample translate to the same CDR3. The V gene is TRBV19, the J gene TRBJ1-2; 11 nucleotides line up with TRBD1. The CDR3 extends over 14 amino acids. The ends lost 5 bases at V and 5 bases at J; junction bases unmatched: 4. CDR1 and CDR2 from the germline V gene are LNHDA and SQIVND (reference sequence). The CDR3 nucleotides are TGTGCCAGTAGTTCCGGGACAGGGGGTTATGGCTACACCTTC. This codes for CASSSGTGGYGYTF.

V usage is TRBV30 and J usage is TRBJ1-1; 7 nucleotides agree with TRBD1. There are 16 residues in the CDR3. V shed 0 bases and J 4 bases; nucleotides not matched to a gene: 11. Germline V gene lookup returns CDR1 GTSNPN and CDR2 SVGIG (reference sequence). For the CDR3, the DNA is TGTGCCTGGAGTGTAAGAGGAAGCAGGGGGTTCACTGAAGCTTTCTTT. The encoded protein is CAWSVRGSRGFTEAFF.

The V gene is TRBV4-1, the J gene TRBJ1-3; D is unresolved. In germline, CDR1 is MGHRA, CDR2 YSYEKL. The CDR3 spans 15 residues. The V end was cut by 3 bases, the J end by 3 bases, with 12 bases between. DNA of the CDR3: TGCGCCAGCAGCCAGACTGAGAGCTTTGGAAACACCATATATTTT. This sequence encodes CASSQTESFGNTIYF.

The gene calls are TRBV5-1 and TRBJ1-1; TRBD1 might be the D (5 bases). There are 14 residues in the CDR3. Germline CDR1 is SGHRS and CDR2 is YFSETQ. V dropped 2 bases and J dropped 1 base, with 9 bases sitting between them. CDR3 coding DNA: TGCGCCAGCAGCTTAAAGGGGCAGAACACTGAAGCTTTCTTT. It is translated as CASSLKGQNTEAFF.

CDR3 DNA: TGTGCCAGCAGCCAAGAACGCAGGGACCTACGCTATGGCTACACCTTC. Its translation is CASSQERRDLRYGYTF. The chain joins TRBV3-1 (or the pseudogene TRBV3-2) to TRBJ1-2; maybe TRBD1 (5 bases). Germline CDR1 reads LGHDT; CDR2 reads YNNKEL (reference sequence). The CDR3 length is 16 residues. V gave up 0 bases and J gave up 4 bases, with 15 bases separating them.

With regard to this clone: The sample holds other DNA sequences that translate to the same CDR3. The CDR3, as DNA: TGCGCCAGCAGTTCGGACGTTAACTATGGCTACACCTTC. This translates into CASSSDVNYGYTF. The chain joins TRBV5-1 to TRBJ1-2; D remains ambiguous. Germline CDR1 and CDR2: SGHRS and YFSETQ. Trimming pared 5 bases from V and 1 base from J, leaving 9 bases between. This CDR3 is built from 13 residues.

This chain connects TRBV18 to TRBJ1-5; D call uncertain. CDR3 length equals 13 residues. V was shortened by 6 bases and J by 5 bases, with 11 bases between the two germline ends. CDR1 and CDR2 (germline): KGHSH, LQKENI. The CDR3 sequence: CASSEGVDQPQHF. The CDR3 region has the DNA TGTGCCAGCTCCGAGGGAGTAGATCAGCCCCAGCATTTT.

This clone was seen only once. The chain recombines TRBV2 with TRBJ2-5, with 7 bases aligning to TRBD1. V trimming: 8 bases; J trimming: 5 bases; junction bases outside the gene matches: 2. The CDR3 runs to 11 residues. CDR1 is SNHLY and CDR2 is FYNNEI in the germline V gene. CDR3 nucleotide sequence: TGTGCCAGCCAGGGGGTGGAGACCCAGTACTTC. Protein: CASQGVETQYF.

The chain recombines TRBV2 with TRBJ2-5; 10 bases are a match to TRBD1. CDR3 length: 13 amino acids. CDR1 is SNHLY and CDR2 is FYNNEI in the germline V gene. The V and J ends lost 6 bases and 5 bases, in that order; junction bases with no gene match: 3. CDR3 loop: CASRRTGGETQYF. CDR3 DNA sequence: TGTGCCAGCAGGCGGACAGGGGGGGAGACCCAGTACTTC.

This chain connects TRBV5-5 to TRBJ2-3; 8 bases map to TRBD1. The CDR3 contains 15 residues. Germline trimming cut 0 bases from V and 7 bases from J; bases unmatched to any gene: 7. The V gene's germline CDR1 is SGHKS and CDR2 YYEKEE (reference sequence). The CDR3 is CASSLASQGVNTQYF. The CDR3 DNA reads TGTGCCAGCAGCTTGGCCTCACAGGGGGTGAATACGCAGTATTTT.

This clone appeared a single time. The V gene is TRBV12-3 or TRBV12-4, the J gene TRBJ2-1, with D perhaps TRBD2 (6 bases). CDR3 length: 13 residues. V gave up 2 bases and J gave up 7 bases, with 9 bases separating them. The chain's CDR3 is CASSLRLANEQFF. Written as DNA, the CDR3 is TGTGCCAGCAGTTTACGGCTAGCGAATGAGCAGTTCTTC.

The gene calls are TRBV7-2 and TRBJ1-2, with D uncertain. The V gene's germline CDR1 is SGHTA and CDR2 FQGNSA. The CDR3 sequence is 13 residues long. The V gene lost 0 bases and the J gene lost 8 bases, with 10 bases spanning the gap. CDR3 sequence: CASSLAQAEGYTF. CDR3 coding DNA: TGTGCCAGCAGCTTAGCGCAAGCGGAAGGCTACACCTTC.

The chain uses TRBV2 and TRBJ1-3, with no clear D. The CDR3 extends over 13 amino acids. The V gene's germline CDR1 is SNHLY and CDR2 FYNNEI. Trimming left V 5 bases short and J 0 bases short, with 5 bases between. CDR3 loop: CASSSLSGNTIYF. CDR3 nucleotides: TGTGCCAGCAGTTCCCTCTCTGGAAACACCATATATTTT. The full variable domain, in which reference TRBV2 and TRBJ1-3 provide the parts outside the CDR3, is EPEVTQTPSHQVTQMGQEVILRCVPISNHLYFYWYRQILGQKVEFLVSFYNNEISEKSEIFDDQFSVERPDGSNFTLKIRSTKLEDSAMYFCASSSLSGNTIYFGEGSWLTVV.

The rearrangement links TRBV11-1 to TRBJ1-2, with D perhaps matching TRBD1 (5 bases). CDR1 SGHAT and CDR2 FQDESV come from the germline V gene (reference sequence). Trimming stripped 1 base from V and 5 bases from J, with 8 bases between. This CDR3 is 13 amino acids long. Written as DNA, the CDR3 is TGTGCCAGCAGCTTAGGGGGCTCGTATGGCTACACCTTC. Translating it yields CASSLGGSYGYTF.

The rearrangement uses TRBV3-1 (or the pseudogene TRBV3-2) and TRBJ2-3, with D possibly matching TRBD2 (5 bases). Germline V gene lookup returns CDR1 LGHDT and CDR2 YNNKEL (reference sequence). The CDR3 is made up of 13 amino acids. The V end was cut by 10 bases, the J end by 5 bases, with 16 bases between. CDR3 coding DNA: TGTGCCAACGTCGGGAATGGGGAAGATACGCAGTATTTT. Translated, it gives CANVGNGEDTQYF.

The chain combines TRBV2 with TRBJ1-3, with 7 bases fitting TRBD1. This CDR3 has 16 residues. Germline CDR1 reads SNHLY; CDR2 reads FYNNEI. Unmatched junction bases numbered 8, after V lost 2 bases and J lost 4 bases. CDR3 loop: CASSETRDSGGNTIYF. The CDR3 region has the DNA TGTGCCAGCAGTGAAACCCGGGACAGTGGGGGAAACACCATATATTTT. The complete variable domain, with remaining parts taken from reference TRBV2 and TRBJ1-3, reads EPEVTQTPSHQVTQMGQEVILRCVPISNHLYFYWYRQILGQKVEFLVSFYNNEISEKSEIFDDQFSVERPDGSNFTLKIRSTKLEDSAMYFCASSETRDSGGNTIYFGEGSWLTVV.

The chain is built from TRBV11-3 and TRBJ2-7; 8 nucleotides match TRBD1. Unmatched junction bases numbered 5, after V lost 5 bases and J lost 11 bases. This CDR3 comprises 11 residues. The V gene's germline CDR1 is SGHNT and CDR2 YENEEA. In DNA, the CDR3 is TGTGCCAGCAGCGCCGGGACAGGAAAGTACTTC. Its protein is CASSAGTGKYF. The complete variable domain, with remaining parts taken from reference TRBV11-3 and TRBJ2-7, reads EAGVVQSPRYKIIEKKQPVAFWCNPISGHNTLYWYLQNLGQGPELLIRYENEEAVDDSQLPKDRFSAERLKGVDSTLKIQPAELGDSAVYLCASSAGTGKYFGPGTRLTVT.

Only one count was recorded for this clone. V and J are TRBV28 and TRBJ1-1, with 9 bases identical to TRBD1. J lost 10 bases, V lost 5 bases, and 5 bases had no gene match. The CDR3 spans 12 residues. Germline V gene sequence: CDR1 MDHEN, CDR2 SYDVKM. The DNA of the CDR3 is TGTGCCAGCAGTGGGACAGGGATGGGAGCTTTCTTT. It is translated as CASSGTGMGAFF. Full variable domain (rest looked up from reference TRBV28 and TRBJ1-1): DVKVTQSSRYLVKRTGEKVFLECVQDMDHENMFWYRQDPGLGLRLIYFSYDVKMKEKGDIPEGYSVSREKKERFSLILESASTNQTSMYLCASSGTGMGAFFGQGTRLTVV.

CDR3 sequence: CASSPRLAGTETQYF. CDR3 in DNA: TGTGCCAGCAGCCCTCGACTAGCGGGGACTGAGACCCAGTACTTC. This chain connects TRBV7-2 to TRBJ2-5, with TRBD2 matching over 11 bases. Germline V gene sequence: CDR1 SGHTA, CDR2 FQGNSA. Trimming at V came to 5 bases and at J to 5 bases, leaving 7 bases not matched to a gene. The CDR3 loop spans 15 amino acids. Based on the CDR3 plus reference TRBV7-2 and TRBJ2-5, the full variable domain is GAGVSQSPSNKVTEKGKDVELRCDPISGHTALYWYRQSLGQGLEFLIYFQGNSAPDKSGLPSDRFSAERTGGSVSTLTIQRTQQEDSAVYLCASSPRLAGTETQYFGPGTRLLVL.

This clone is a singleton in its sample. J is TRBJ2-1 and V is TRBV13, with no clear D. V lost 0 bases and J 4 bases, leaving 10 bases between the germline ends. The germline V gene has CDR1 PRHDT and CDR2 FYEKMQ (reference sequence). This CDR3 has 15 amino acids. CDR3 residues: CASSLGVGRYNEQFF. Here the CDR3 DNA reads TGTGCCAGCAGCTTAGGGGTTGGTCGTTACAATGAGCAGTTCTTC.

This chain joins TRBV6-6 and TRBJ2-1; weak D call: TRBD1 (5 bases). The V end was cut by 3 bases, the J end by 3 bases, with 15 bases between. The CDR3 runs to 16 residues. The germline V gene encodes CDR1 MNHNY and CDR2 SVGAGI (reference sequence). CDR3 in amino acids: CASSYSRQNSYNEQFF. The CDR3 region has the DNA TGTGCCAGCAGTTATTCCCGACAGAATAGCTACAATGAGCAGTTCTTC.

V and J are TRBV10-3 and TRBJ1-2; 11 nucleotides line up with TRBD1. The V and J ends lost 3 bases and 6 bases, in that order; junction bases with no gene match: 6. Germline V gene data show CDR1 as ENHRY and CDR2 as SYGVKD. This CDR3 has 15 amino acids. CDR3 DNA sequence: TGTGCCATCAGTGAATCCCGGGACAGGGGGAATGGCTACACCTTC. Amino acid sequence: CAISESRDRGNGYTF.

Only a few counts were recorded for this clone. This chain uses TRBV7-9 with TRBJ1-2; D is ambiguous. Trimming shortened V by 2 bases and J by 5 bases, and 6 bases separated the two germline ends. CDR1 is SEHNR and CDR2 is FQNEAQ in the germline V gene (reference sequence). The CDR3 runs to 12 residues. The CDR3 DNA reads as TGTGCCAGCAGCTTAATACAATATGGCTACACCTTC. It yields the protein CASSLIQYGYTF.

The chain couples TRBV19 to TRBJ1-2; tentatively, D is TRBD1 (5 bases). This CDR3 comprises 12 residues. Germline V lookup: CDR1 LNHDA, CDR2 SQIVND (reference sequence). The V end lost 7 bases, the J end lost 6 bases, and 12 bases lay between the germline ends. The CDR3 nucleotides read TGTGCCAGTATGAGGACACCGAATGGCTACACCTTC. It encodes CASMRTPNGYTF. The variable domain in full, completed from reference TRBV19 and TRBJ1-2, reads DGGITQSPKYLFRKEGQNVTLSCEQNLNHDAMYWYRQDPGQGLRLIYYSQIVNDFQKGDIAEGYSVSREKKESFPLTVTSAQKNPTAFYLCASMRTPNGYTFGSGTRLTVV.

The rearrangement links TRBV7-9 to TRBJ1-5; D unclear. V lost 5 bases to trimming and J lost 2 bases, with 16 bases between them. The CDR3 sequence is 16 residues long. Per the germline V gene, CDR1 is SEHNR and CDR2 is FQNEAQ (reference sequence). CDR3 sequence reads: CASSPTGTGGNQPQHF. The CDR3, as DNA: TGTGCCAGCAGCCCGACGGGTACCGGGGGCAATCAGCCCCAGCATTTT.

V is TRBV7-8 and J is TRBJ1-2, with 8 bases aligning to TRBD1. The CDR3 contains 15 residues. Germline CDR1 reads SGHVS; CDR2 reads FQNEAQ. The V and J ends lost 1 base and 5 bases, in that order; junction bases with no gene match: 6. CDR3 nucleotide sequence: TGTGCCAGCAGCTTAGGGGCAGGGGGCGCTTATGGCTACACCTTC. Translated, it gives CASSLGAGGAYGYTF.

The chain links TRBV6-5 to TRBJ2-7, with TRBD1 matching over 7 bases. This CDR3 is 14 amino acids long. The germline gives CDR1 MNHEY, CDR2 SVGAGI. The V and J ends lost 2 bases and 4 bases, in that order; junction bases with no gene match: 5. CDR3 sequence reads: CASSYTRGLYEQYF. The CDR3 coding sequence is TGTGCCAGCAGTTACACCAGGGGGTTGTACGAGCAGTACTTC.

Here the CDR3 DNA reads TGTGCCAGCAGCTTGGTTGCGGGATTCACAGATACGCAGTATTTT. Protein sequence: CASSLVAGFTDTQYF. The V gene is TRBV5-6, the J gene TRBJ2-3; tentative D call: TRBD2 (6 bases). Germline V gives CDR1 SGHDT, CDR2 YYEEEE. Trimming removed 0 bases at V and 2 bases at J, with 10 bases between. This CDR3 region has 15 residues.

The V call is TRBV12-3 or TRBV12-4, the J call TRBJ2-1; D assignment may be TRBD1 or TRBD2 (5 bases each). V dropped 6 bases and J dropped 3 bases, with 9 bases sitting between them. CDR3 length equals 13 residues. The CDR3 spells CASSRDGYNEQFF. The CDR3 DNA sequence: TGTGCCAGCAGCCGGGACGGCTACAATGAGCAGTTCTTC.